This T cell receptor beta chain emerged from a study of naive CD8 T cells in extremely preterm neonates. Study conclusions and caveats: Compared with older groups, preterm CDR3s were shorter, with fewer N additions and less trimming.

As concerns this clone: Its matching antigen is unknown.

TCRdb keeps only in-frame clones here, not all; method: immunoSEQ multiplex PCR. The sample shows about 7,300 clones, roughly 90% of them seen only once. Elective cesarean births at roughly 35-41 weeks, without labor or membrane rupture, supplied the cord blood. Sorted cells: live naive CD8+ T cells, CD45RA+CCR7+, Annexin V-negative. Looked up from germline, CDR1 is GTSNPN and CDR2 is SVGIG (reference sequence). The CDR3 covers 14 residues. V lost 1 base and J 0 bases, leaving 7 bases between the germline ends. The chain recombines TRBV30 with TRBJ1-3; D unresolved. What was sequenced was naive CD8+ T cells from cord blood. The source is a newborn in good health. CDR3 sequence: CAWSGGSSGNTIYF. The CDR3 region has the DNA TGTGCCTGGAGTGGTGGCAGCTCTGGAAACACCATATATTTT.